The next 12 T cell receptor beta chains were all read from a single sample in a study of cytomegalovirus exposure and HLA in healthy donors. 60 Vbeta and 13 Jbeta primers were used in PCR. Sequencing used immunoSEQ multiplex PCR; TCRdb keeps in-frame clones, though not all of them. The sample contains 150,000 to 200,000 clones, 70% to 90% of which appear only once. Sequencing used PBMCs. All receptors derive from a woman aged 25-40 years in good health and CMV-seronegative.

CDR3: CASREYTLDSPLHF. CDR3 nucleotide sequence: TGTGCCAGCAGGGAGTATACCTTGGATTCACCCCTCCACTTT. The chain links TRBV2 to TRBJ1-6; D uncertain. The CDR3 totals 14 residues. CDR1 is SNHLY and CDR2 is FYNNEI in the germline V gene. V lost 6 bases, J lost 8 bases, and 14 bases lay in between.

This rearrangement joins TRBV5-4 to TRBJ2-3; 8 bases are shared with TRBD2. Germline V CDR1 and CDR2: SGHNT, YYREEE (reference sequence). Losses at the gene ends were 1 base for V and 1 base for J; bases not matched to a gene: 8. The CDR3 length is 17 residues. The CDR3: CASSLFPAGGRTDTQYF. Here the CDR3 DNA reads TGTGCCAGCAGCTTGTTCCCCGCGGGGGGCCGCACAGATACGCAGTATTTT.

For this clone: A junction boundary mismatches the germline segment, possibly from a read error. V gene TRBV7-9 combines with J gene TRBJ1-5, with D unresolved. This CDR3 region has 14 residues. Germline V gene data show CDR1 as SEHNR and CDR2 as FQNEAQ (reference sequence). The CDR3 bases are TGTTCCAGCAGCTTATCCTCGACTGGGCAGCCCCAGCATTTT. Its translation: CSSSLSSTGQPQHF.

The chain has TRBV5-5 and TRBJ1-1; D might be TRBD1 (6 bases). The CDR3 loop spans 15 amino acids. CDR1 is SGHKS, CDR2 YYEKEE, per germline (reference sequence). V gave up 4 bases and J gave up 1 base, with 14 bases separating them. The CDR3: CASSPVTTGNTEAFF. The CDR3 DNA reads as TGTGCCAGCAGCCCGGTGACGACAGGGAACACTGAAGCTTTCTTT.

The genes are TRBV13 and TRBJ2-3; 9 bases fit TRBD2. Germline V gene data show CDR1 as PRHDT and CDR2 as FYEKMQ (reference sequence). CDR3 length: 16 amino acids. V gave up 0 bases and J gave up 1 base; unmatched junction bases: 2. The chain's CDR3 is CASSLGSGRGTDTQYF. DNA for the CDR3: TGTGCCAGCAGCTTAGGTAGCGGGAGAGGCACAGATACGCAGTATTTT.

The chain links TRBV5-1 to TRBJ2-1; tentative D call: TRBD2 (6 bases). Looked up from germline, CDR1 is SGHRS and CDR2 is YFSETQ. V was pared by 6 bases and J by 3 bases, with 19 bases between. The CDR3 length is 16 residues. CDR3 sequence (DNA): TGCGCCAGCAACCCTTTCGCGGGGACTCTCTACAATGAGCAGTTCTTC. It translates to CASNPFAGTLYNEQFF.

Of note for this clone: This sample also contains other DNA sequences that code for the same CDR3. The chain couples TRBV27 to TRBJ2-7, with TRBD1 as a possible D gene (6 bases). Per germline, CDR1 MNHEY and CDR2 SMNVEV (reference sequence). The CDR3 runs 14 residues. V was trimmed by 5 bases and J by 3 bases, leaving 14 bases between them. The CDR3 protein is CASSEGTLVYEQYF. The CDR3, as DNA: TGTGCCAGCAGTGAAGGGACACTAGTCTACGAGCAGTACTTC.

This clone was counted a single time. The V call is TRBV29-1, the J call TRBJ2-7; D might be TRBD1 (5 bases). The CDR3 is made up of 13 amino acids. Trimming pared 5 bases from V and 0 bases from J, leaving 11 bases between. CDR1 and CDR2 from the germline V gene are SQVTM and ANQGSEA. This chain's CDR3 is CSVFQGNSYEQYF. Written as DNA, the CDR3 is TGCAGCGTTTTTCAGGGAAACTCCTACGAGCAGTACTTC.

This chain joins TRBV2 and TRBJ2-5, with TRBD2 matching 11 bases. The CDR3 contains 14 residues. Germline lookup yields CDR1 SNHLY and CDR2 FYNNEI. V shed 4 bases, J shed 5 bases, and the junction held 3 bases outside the gene matches. The CDR3 loop reads CASSGLAGQETQYF. CDR3 in DNA: TGTGCCAGCAGTGGACTAGCGGGACAGGAGACCCAGTACTTC. The full variable domain, rest sourced from reference TRBV2 and TRBJ2-5, is EPEVTQTPSHQVTQMGQEVILRCVPISNHLYFYWYRQILGQKVEFLVSFYNNEISEKSEIFDDQFSVERPDGSNFTLKIRSTKLEDSAMYFCASSGLAGQETQYFGPGTRLLVL.

The gene calls are TRBV9 and TRBJ1-6; D unclear. The CDR3 has 15 amino acids. Germline V gene data show CDR1 as SGDLS and CDR2 as YYNGEE. V shed 0 bases and J shed 3 bases, with 7 bases lying between them. CDR3 nucleotide sequence: TGTGCCAGCAGCGTAGCGGAGGGCTATAATTCACCCCTCCACTTT. Translating gives CASSVAEGYNSPLHF.

This chain joins TRBV7-2 and TRBJ2-3; D gene ambiguous. The CDR3 spans 16 residues. V lost 4 bases and J lost 1, with 15 bases in between. Germline V CDR1 and CDR2: SGHTA, FQGNSA. CDR3 amino acids: CASSYGPLTGTDTQYF. In nucleotides, the CDR3 is TGTGCCAGCAGCTATGGCCCACTAACGGGCACAGATACGCAGTATTTT.

This sequence joins TRBV28 and TRBJ1-1; 9 bases are a match to TRBD1. V was clipped by 7 bases and J by 7 bases; unmatched bases: 7. CDR1 is MDHEN and CDR2 is SYDVKM in the germline V gene. There are 13 residues in the CDR3. CDR3 sequence (DNA): TGTGCCAGCACCTTGGGACAGGGTTTTGAAGCTTTCTTT. Its translation is CASTLGQGFEAFF.